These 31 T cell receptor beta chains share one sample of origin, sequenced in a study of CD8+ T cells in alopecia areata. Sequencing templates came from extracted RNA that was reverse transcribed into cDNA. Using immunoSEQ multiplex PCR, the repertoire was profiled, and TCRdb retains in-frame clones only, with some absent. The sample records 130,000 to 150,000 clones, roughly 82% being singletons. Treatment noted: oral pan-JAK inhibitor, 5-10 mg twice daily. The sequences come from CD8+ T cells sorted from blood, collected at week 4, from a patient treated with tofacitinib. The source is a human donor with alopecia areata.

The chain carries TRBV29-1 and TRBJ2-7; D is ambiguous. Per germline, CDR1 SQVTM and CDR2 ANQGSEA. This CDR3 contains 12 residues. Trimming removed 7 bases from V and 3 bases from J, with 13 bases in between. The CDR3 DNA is TGCAGCGCGCAGGCGGACGTCTACGAGCAGTACTTC. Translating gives CSAQADVYEQYF.

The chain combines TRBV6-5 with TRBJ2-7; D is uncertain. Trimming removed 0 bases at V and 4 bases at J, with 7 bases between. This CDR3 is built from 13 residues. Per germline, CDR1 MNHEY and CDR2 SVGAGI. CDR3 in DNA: TGTGCCAGCAGTTACTCTAGAGAGTACGAGCAGTACTTC. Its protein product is CASSYSREYEQYF.

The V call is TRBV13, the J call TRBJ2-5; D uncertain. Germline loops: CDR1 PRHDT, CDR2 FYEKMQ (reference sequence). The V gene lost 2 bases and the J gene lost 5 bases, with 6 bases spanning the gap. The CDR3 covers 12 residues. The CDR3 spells CASSLFGETQYF. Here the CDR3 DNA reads TGTGCCAGCAGCTTATTTGGGGAGACCCAGTACTTC.

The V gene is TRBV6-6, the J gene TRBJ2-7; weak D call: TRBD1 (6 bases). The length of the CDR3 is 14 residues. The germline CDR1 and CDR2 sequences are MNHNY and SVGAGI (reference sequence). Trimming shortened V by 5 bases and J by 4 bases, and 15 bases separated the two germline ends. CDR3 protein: CASSPDRSLYEQYF. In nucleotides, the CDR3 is TGTGCCAGCAGTCCCGACAGGAGCCTATACGAGCAGTACTTC.

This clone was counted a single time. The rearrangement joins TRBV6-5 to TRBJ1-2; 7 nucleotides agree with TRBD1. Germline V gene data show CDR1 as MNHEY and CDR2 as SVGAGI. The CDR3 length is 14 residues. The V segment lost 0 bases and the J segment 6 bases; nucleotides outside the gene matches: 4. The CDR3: CASSYSGRGDGYTF. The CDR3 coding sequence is TGTGCCAGCAGTTACTCAGGCAGGGGGGATGGCTACACCTTC.

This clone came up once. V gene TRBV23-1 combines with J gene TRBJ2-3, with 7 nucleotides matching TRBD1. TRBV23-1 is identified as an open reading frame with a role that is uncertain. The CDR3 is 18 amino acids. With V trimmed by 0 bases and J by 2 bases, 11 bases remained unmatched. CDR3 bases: TGCGCCAGCAGTCAATCAGGGGGCGATCGCGGTGACACAGATACGCAGTATTTT. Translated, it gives CASSQSGGDRGDTDTQYF.

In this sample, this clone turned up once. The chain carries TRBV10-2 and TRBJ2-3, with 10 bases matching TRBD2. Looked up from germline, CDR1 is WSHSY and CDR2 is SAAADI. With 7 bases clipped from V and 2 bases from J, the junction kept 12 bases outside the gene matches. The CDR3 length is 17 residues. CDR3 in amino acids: CASKETSGPLNTDTQYF. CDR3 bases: TGCGCCAGCAAGGAGACTAGCGGGCCACTTAACACAGATACGCAGTATTTT.

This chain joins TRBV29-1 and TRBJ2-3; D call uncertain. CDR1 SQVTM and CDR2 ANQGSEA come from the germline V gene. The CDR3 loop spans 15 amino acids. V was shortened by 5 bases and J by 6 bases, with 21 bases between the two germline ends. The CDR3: CSVLVPRGVGDTQYF. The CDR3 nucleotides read TGCAGCGTTTTGGTCCCTAGAGGTGTTGGGGATACGCAGTATTTT.

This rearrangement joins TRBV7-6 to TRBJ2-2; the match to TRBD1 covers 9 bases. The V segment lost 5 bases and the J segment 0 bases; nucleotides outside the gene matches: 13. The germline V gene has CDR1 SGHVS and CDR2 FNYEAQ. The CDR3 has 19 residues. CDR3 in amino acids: CASSAPGQGGPSNTGELFF. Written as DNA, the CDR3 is TGTGCCAGCAGCGCGCCGGGACAGGGTGGTCCGTCGAACACCGGGGAGCTGTTTTTT.

For the CDR3, the DNA is TGTGCCAGCAGCTTATATGACACTGAAGCTTTCTTT. Its protein product is CASSLYDTEAFF. The genes are TRBV7-9 and TRBJ1-1; D is unclear. The germline V and J ends were trimmed by 2 bases and 3 bases, with 4 bases remaining between them. This CDR3 contains 12 residues. CDR1 and CDR2 (germline): SEHNR, FQNEAQ (reference sequence).

The CDR3 protein is CASGRDGNQPQHF. CDR3 nucleotide sequence: TGCGCCAGCGGAAGGGACGGCAATCAGCCCCAGCATTTT. The V call is TRBV10-2, the J call TRBJ1-5; tentative D call: TRBD1 (5 bases). The germline gives CDR1 WSHSY, CDR2 SAAADI. The V end lost 8 bases, the J end lost 2 bases, and 10 bases lay between the germline ends. This CDR3 contains 13 residues.

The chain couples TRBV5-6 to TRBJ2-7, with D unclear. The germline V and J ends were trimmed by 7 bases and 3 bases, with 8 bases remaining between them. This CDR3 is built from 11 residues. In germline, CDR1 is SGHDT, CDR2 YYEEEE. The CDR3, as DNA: TGTGCCAGCCACAAAGACTACGAGCAGTACTTC. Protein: CASHKDYEQYF.

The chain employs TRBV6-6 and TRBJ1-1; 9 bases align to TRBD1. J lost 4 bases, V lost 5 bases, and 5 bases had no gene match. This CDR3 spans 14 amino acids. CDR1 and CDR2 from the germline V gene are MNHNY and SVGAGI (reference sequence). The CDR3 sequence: CASSPDRGTTEAFF. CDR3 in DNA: TGTGCCAGCAGTCCTGACAGGGGGACCACTGAAGCTTTCTTT.

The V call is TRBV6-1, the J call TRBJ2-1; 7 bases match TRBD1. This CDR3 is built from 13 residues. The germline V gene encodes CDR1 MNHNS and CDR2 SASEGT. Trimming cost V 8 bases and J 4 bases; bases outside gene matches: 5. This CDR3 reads CASLTGIYNEQFF. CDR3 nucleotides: TGTGCCAGCTTGACAGGGATTTACAATGAGCAGTTCTTC.

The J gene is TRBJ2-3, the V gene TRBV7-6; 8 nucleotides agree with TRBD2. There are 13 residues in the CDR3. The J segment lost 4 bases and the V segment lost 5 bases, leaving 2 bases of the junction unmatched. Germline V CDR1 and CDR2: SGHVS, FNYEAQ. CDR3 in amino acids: CASSLLAADTQYF. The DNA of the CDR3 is TGTGCCAGCAGCCTACTAGCGGCAGATACGCAGTATTTT.

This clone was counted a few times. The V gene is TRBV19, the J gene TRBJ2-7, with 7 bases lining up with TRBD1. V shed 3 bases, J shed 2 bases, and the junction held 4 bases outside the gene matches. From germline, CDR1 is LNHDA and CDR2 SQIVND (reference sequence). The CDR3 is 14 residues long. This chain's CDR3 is CASSITGTAYEQYF. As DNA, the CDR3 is TGTGCCAGTAGTATTACCGGGACAGCCTACGAGCAGTACTTC.

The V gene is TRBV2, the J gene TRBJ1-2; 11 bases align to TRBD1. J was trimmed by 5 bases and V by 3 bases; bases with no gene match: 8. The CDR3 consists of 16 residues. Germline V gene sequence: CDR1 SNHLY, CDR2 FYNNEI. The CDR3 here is CASSDEPGQGAYGYTF. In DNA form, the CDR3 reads TGTGCCAGCAGTGACGAACCCGGACAGGGGGCATATGGCTACACCTTC.

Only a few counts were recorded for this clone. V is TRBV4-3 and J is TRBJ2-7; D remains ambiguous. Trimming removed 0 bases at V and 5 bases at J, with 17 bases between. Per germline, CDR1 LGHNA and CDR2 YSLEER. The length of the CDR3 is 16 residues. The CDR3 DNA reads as TGCGCCAGCAGCCAAGATCGACGACCCATTTCCCACGAGCAGTACTTC. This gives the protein CASSQDRRPISHEQYF.

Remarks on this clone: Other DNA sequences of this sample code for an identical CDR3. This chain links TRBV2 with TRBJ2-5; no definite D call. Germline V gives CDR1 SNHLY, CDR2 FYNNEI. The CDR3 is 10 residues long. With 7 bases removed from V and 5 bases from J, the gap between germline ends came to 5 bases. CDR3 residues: CASIGETQYF. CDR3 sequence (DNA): TGTGCCAGCATCGGCGAGACCCAGTACTTC. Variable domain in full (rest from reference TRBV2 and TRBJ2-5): EPEVTQTPSHQVTQMGQEVILRCVPISNHLYFYWYRQILGQKVEFLVSFYNNEISEKSEIFDDQFSVERPDGSNFTLKIRSTKLEDSAMYFCASIGETQYFGPGTRLLVL.

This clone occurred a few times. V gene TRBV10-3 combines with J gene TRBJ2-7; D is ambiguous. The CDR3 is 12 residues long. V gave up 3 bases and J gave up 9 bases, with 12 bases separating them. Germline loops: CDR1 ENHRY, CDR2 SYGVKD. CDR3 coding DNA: TGTGCCATCAGTGAAGACACGGTCGGGCAGTACTTC. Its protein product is CAISEDTVGQYF.

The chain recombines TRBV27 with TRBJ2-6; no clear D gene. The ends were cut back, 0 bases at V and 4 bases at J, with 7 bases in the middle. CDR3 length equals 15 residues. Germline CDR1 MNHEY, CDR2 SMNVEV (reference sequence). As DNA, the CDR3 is TGTGCCAGCAGTTTATCTGAGTCCGGGGCCAACGTCCTGACTTTC. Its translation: CASSLSESGANVLTF.

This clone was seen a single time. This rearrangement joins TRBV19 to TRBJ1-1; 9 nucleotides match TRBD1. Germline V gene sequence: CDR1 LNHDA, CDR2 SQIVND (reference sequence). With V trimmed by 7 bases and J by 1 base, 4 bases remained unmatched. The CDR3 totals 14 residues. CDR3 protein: CASTGQGQNTEAFF. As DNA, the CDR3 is TGTGCCAGTACCGGACAGGGGCAGAACACTGAAGCTTTCTTT. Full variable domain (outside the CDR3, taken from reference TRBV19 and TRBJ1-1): DGGITQSPKYLFRKEGQNVTLSCEQNLNHDAMYWYRQDPGQGLRLIYYSQIVNDFQKGDIAEGYSVSREKKESFPLTVTSAQKNPTAFYLCASTGQGQNTEAFFGQGTRLTVV.

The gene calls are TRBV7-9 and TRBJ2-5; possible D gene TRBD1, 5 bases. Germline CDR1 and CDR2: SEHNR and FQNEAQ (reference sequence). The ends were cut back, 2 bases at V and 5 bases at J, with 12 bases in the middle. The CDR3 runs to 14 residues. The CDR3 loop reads CASSLSGQGETQYF. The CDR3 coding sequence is TGTGCCAGCAGCTTATCAGGGCAGGGTGAGACCCAGTACTTC.

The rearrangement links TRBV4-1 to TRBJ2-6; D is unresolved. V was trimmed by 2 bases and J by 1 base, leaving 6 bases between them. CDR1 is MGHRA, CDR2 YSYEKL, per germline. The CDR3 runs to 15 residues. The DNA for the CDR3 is TGCGCCAGCAGCCAACACGAGTCTGGGGCCAACGTCCTGACTTTC. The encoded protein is CASSQHESGANVLTF.

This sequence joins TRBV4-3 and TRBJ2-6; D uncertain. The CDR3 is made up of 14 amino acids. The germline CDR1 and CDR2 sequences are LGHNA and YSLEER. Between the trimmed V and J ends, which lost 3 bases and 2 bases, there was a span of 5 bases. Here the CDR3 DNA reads TGCGCCAGCAGCCATGGGACTGGGGCCAACGTCCTGACTTTC. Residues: CASSHGTGANVLTF.

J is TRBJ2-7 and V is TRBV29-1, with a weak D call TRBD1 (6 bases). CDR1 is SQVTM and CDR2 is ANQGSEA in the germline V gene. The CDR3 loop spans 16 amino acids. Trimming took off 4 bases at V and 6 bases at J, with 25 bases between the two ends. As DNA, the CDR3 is TGCAGCGTTGTGGTTGGGATGGGGGCTACTCTTGGCGAGCAGTACTTC. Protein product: CSVVVGMGATLGEQYF.

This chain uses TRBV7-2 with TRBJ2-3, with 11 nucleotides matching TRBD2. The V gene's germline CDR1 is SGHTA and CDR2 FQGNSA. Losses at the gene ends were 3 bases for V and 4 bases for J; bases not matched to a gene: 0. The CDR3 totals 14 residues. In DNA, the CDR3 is TGTGCCAGCAGCTTTAGCGGGGGGGCAGATACGCAGTATTTT. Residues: CASSFSGGADTQYF. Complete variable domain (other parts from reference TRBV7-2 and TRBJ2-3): GAGVSQSPSNKVTEKGKDVELRCDPISGHTALYWYRQSLGQGLEFLIYFQGNSAPDKSGLPSDRFSAERTGGSVSTLTIQRTQQEDSAVYLCASSFSGGADTQYFGPGTRLTVL.

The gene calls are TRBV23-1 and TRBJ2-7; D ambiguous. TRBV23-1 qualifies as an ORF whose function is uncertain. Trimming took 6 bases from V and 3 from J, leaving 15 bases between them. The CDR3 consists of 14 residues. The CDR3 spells CASRLPRVFYEQYF. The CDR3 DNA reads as TGCGCCAGCAGGCTCCCCCGGGTCTTCTACGAGCAGTACTTC.

CDR3 sequence reads: CASSNGTPQGYTF. The CDR3 DNA reads as TGTGCCAGTAGCAACGGGACTCCGCAGGGCTACACCTTC. The gene calls are TRBV19 and TRBJ1-2; a possible D gene is TRBD1 (5 bases). This CDR3 region has 13 residues. Germline lookup yields CDR1 LNHDA and CDR2 SQIVND (reference sequence). The V and J ends lost 6 bases and 8 bases respectively, with 16 bases between them. Full variable domain (outside the CDR3, taken from reference TRBV19 and TRBJ1-2): DGGITQSPKYLFRKEGQNVTLSCEQNLNHDAMYWYRQDPGQGLRLIYYSQIVNDFQKGDIAEGYSVSREKKESFPLTVTSAQKNPTAFYLCASSNGTPQGYTFGSGTRLTVV.

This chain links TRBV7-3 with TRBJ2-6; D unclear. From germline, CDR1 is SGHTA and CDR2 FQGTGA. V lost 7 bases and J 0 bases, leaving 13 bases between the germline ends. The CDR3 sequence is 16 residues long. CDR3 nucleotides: TGTGCCAGCACCGATACCGAACTCTCTGGGGCCAACGTCCTGACTTTC. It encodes CASTDTELSGANVLTF.

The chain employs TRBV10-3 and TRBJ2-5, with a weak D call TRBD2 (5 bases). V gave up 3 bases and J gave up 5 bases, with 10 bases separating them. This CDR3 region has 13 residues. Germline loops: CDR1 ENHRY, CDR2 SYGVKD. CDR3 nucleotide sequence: TGTGCCATCAGTGACACTAGAATGGAGACCCAGTACTTC. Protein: CAISDTRMETQYF.